The 13 T cell receptor beta chains listed next were all sequenced from one sample in a study of shared clonotypes between healthy human individuals (dated by TCRdb to 2018 to 2021). Libraries were built with the immunoSEQ multiplex PCR assay. Drawn from immuneACCESS, this table holds only the in-frame rearrangements with V and J called that TCRdb kept. Clones are partly lost; checked studies trace under half to an unresolved V gene and leave the rest unexplained. The sample table records about 510,000 clones; 90% to 96% of these occur just once. The ten most abundant clones make up 0.06% of the sample. Material for sequencing was naive CD4+ T cells sorted from blood. The cell subset or site label for this specimen denotes: CD45RA+ positively selected. Receptor source: a woman aged 25 to 39 in good health.

The chain employs TRBV28 and TRBJ2-1; a possible D gene is TRBD2 (6 bases). This CDR3 spans 14 amino acids. CDR1 and CDR2 (germline): MDHEN, SYDVKM. Deletions cut 3 bases from V and 8 bases from J, with 14 bases between. CDR3 sequence reads: CASSLSTSNYEQFF. CDR3 coding DNA: TGTGCCAGCAGTTTGTCGACTAGTAACTATGAGCAGTTCTTC.

The V and J genes are TRBV18 and TRBJ2-1; TRBD1 matches 7 bases. Losses at the gene ends were 3 bases for V and 5 bases for J; bases not matched to a gene: 10. Germline-derived CDR1 and CDR2 are KGHSH and LQKENI. The CDR3 runs to 16 residues. CDR3 region: CASSPSTGNYDNEQFF. CDR3 coding DNA: TGTGCCAGCTCACCGTCGACAGGGAACTATGACAATGAGCAGTTCTTC.

CDR3 DNA: TGTGCCAGCAGCCAAGATCAAGGGACTAGCGAATACAATGAGCAGTTCTTC. Translated, it gives CASSQDQGTSEYNEQFF. The rearrangement links TRBV4-2 to TRBJ2-1, with 10 bases identical to TRBD2. This CDR3 spans 17 amino acids. Germline V lookup: CDR1 LGHNA, CDR2 YNFKEQ. The V gene end was trimmed by 0 bases and the J gene end by 4 bases; junction bases not matched to a gene: 6.

This sequence joins TRBV27 and TRBJ2-7; the D call may be TRBD1 or TRBD2 (6 bases each). The V end lost 0 bases, the J end lost 0 bases, and 9 bases lay between the germline ends. In germline, CDR1 is MNHEY, CDR2 SMNVEV (reference sequence). This CDR3 has 15 residues. The CDR3 spells CASSLSRGHSYEQYF. CDR3 sequence (DNA): TGTGCCAGCAGTTTATCTCGGGGGCACTCCTACGAGCAGTACTTC.

This clone appeared once. This chain's CDR3 is CASSLNADTQYF. CDR3 bases: TGTGCCAGCAGTTTAAACGCAGATACGCAGTATTTT. The chain employs TRBV28 and TRBJ2-3, with no clear D. The V end was cut by 2 bases, the J end by 4 bases, with 4 bases between. The CDR3 length is 12 residues. Germline V gene sequence: CDR1 MDHEN, CDR2 SYDVKM.

This clone was seen a single time. This rearrangement joins TRBV19 to TRBJ2-7; D unclear. V lost 2 bases and J lost 3, with 8 bases in between. The CDR3 has 13 amino acids. CDR1 is LNHDA, CDR2 SQIVND, per germline (reference sequence). The CDR3 coding sequence is TGTGCCAGTAGTATATCGGAGAACTACGAGCAGTACTTC. It codes for CASSISENYEQYF.

V is TRBV19 and J is TRBJ2-2, with unresolved D. Germline loops: CDR1 LNHDA, CDR2 SQIVND (reference sequence). Trimming stripped 7 bases from V and 2 bases from J, with 8 bases between. The CDR3 loop spans 13 amino acids. CDR3 residues: CASTDQNTGELFF. The CDR3 nucleotides read TGTGCCAGTACGGACCAAAACACCGGGGAGCTGTTTTTT.

This rearrangement joins TRBV1 to TRBJ2-3; TRBD2 is taken as the D call from the table, unchecked against the DNA. TRBV1 is assigned pseudogene status. The CDR3 contains 15 residues. The CDR3 DNA follows: TGCACCAGCAGCCACCGGGAGGGATTTCGAGATACGCAGTATTTT. Translation gives CTSSHREGFRDTQYF.

V gene TRBV7-7 combines with J gene TRBJ2-3; 15 bases agree with TRBD2. V lost 5 bases and J lost 0; bases outside the gene matches: 12. Per the germline V gene, CDR1 is SSHAT and CDR2 is FNYEAQ (reference sequence). The CDR3 extends over 20 amino acids. CDR3: CASSRGLAGGMASSTDTQYF. CDR3 nucleotide sequence: TGTGCCAGCAGCCGAGGACTAGCGGGAGGGATGGCCTCTAGCACAGATACGCAGTATTTT.

In nucleotides, the CDR3 is TGTGCCAGTAGTTCAGGCGGGTTAGAGACCCAGTACTTC. Amino acid sequence: CASSSGGLETQYF. The chain combines TRBV19 with TRBJ2-5; D may be TRBD2 (5 bases). The V and J ends lost 5 bases and 4 bases respectively, with 11 bases between them. This CDR3 region has 13 residues. Germline CDR1 is LNHDA and CDR2 is SQIVND (reference sequence).

The chain uses TRBV7-9 and TRBJ1-5, with D hard to call. Germline lookup yields CDR1 SEHNR and CDR2 FQNEAQ (reference sequence). The CDR3 sequence is 13 residues long. V was pared by 1 base and J by 3 bases, with 4 bases between. The CDR3 DNA is TGTGCCAGCAGCTTAGGAACCAATCAGCCCCAGCATTTT. Translated: CASSLGTNQPQHF. Combining the CDR3 with reference TRBV7-9 and TRBJ1-5 gives the whole variable domain DTGVSQNPRHKITKRGQNVTFRCDPISEHNRLYWYRQTLGQGPEFLTYFQNEAQLEKSRLLSDRFSAERPKGSFSTLEIQRTEQGDSAMYLCASSLGTNQPQHFGDGTRLSIL.

The chain is built from TRBV28 and TRBJ2-1; TRBD2 aligns across 9 bases. V shed 3 bases and J 7 bases; nucleotides not matched to a gene: 10. The CDR3 is 16 residues long. CDR1 is MDHEN and CDR2 is SYDVKM in the germline V gene. The CDR3: CASSLASGNIWNEQFF. CDR3 coding DNA: TGTGCCAGCAGTTTGGCTAGCGGGAATATATGGAATGAGCAGTTCTTC.

In this sample, this clone turned up once. The V gene is TRBV6-6, the J gene TRBJ2-5; no firm D call. V was clipped by 8 bases and J by 3 bases, with 7 bases between them. The CDR3 totals 11 residues. The germline V gene has CDR1 MNHNY and CDR2 SVGAGI (reference sequence). The CDR3 spells CASLKEETQYF. The CDR3 DNA is TGTGCCAGCCTAAAGGAAGAGACCCAGTACTTC.